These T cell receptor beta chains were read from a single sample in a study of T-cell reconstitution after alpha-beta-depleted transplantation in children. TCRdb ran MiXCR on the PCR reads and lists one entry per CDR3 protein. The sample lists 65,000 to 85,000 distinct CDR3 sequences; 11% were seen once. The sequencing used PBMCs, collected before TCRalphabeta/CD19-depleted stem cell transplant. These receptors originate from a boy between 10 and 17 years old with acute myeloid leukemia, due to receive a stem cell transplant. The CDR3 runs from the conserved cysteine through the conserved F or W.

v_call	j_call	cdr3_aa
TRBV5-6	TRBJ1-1	CASSLADREAFF
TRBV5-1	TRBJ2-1	CASRSGGGFNEQFF
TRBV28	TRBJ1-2	CASEATGAWGYTF
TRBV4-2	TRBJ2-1	CASSQGWDRAYNEQFF
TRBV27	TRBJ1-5	CASSLMAYQPQHF
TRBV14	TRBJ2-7	CASSQFGFRYEQYF
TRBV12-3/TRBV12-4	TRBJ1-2	CASRAQGAGGYTF
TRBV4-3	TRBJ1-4	CASSQGRIINEKLFF
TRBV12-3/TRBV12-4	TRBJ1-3	CASSPISGNTIYF
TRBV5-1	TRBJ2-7	CASSLPPGPSSYEQYF
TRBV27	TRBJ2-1	CASRGQGEGNEQFF
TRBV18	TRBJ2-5	CASSPIPGGETQYF
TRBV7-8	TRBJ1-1	CASSFQTVNTEAFF
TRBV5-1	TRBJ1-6	CASSLGSSYNSPLHF
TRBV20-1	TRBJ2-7	CSAWTSGSSYEQYF
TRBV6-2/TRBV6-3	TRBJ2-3	CASSFLREWADTQYF
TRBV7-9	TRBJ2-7	CASSLNGRAYEQYF
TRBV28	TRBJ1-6	CASRHSSYNSPLHF
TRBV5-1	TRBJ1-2	CASSVDRGRPDGYTF
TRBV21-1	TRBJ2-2	CASSSRGDTGELFF
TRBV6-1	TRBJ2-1	CASEPGLAQVASYNEQFF
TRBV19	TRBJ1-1	CASSPAGNPTEAFF
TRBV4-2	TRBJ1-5	CASSQVLGTSDQPQHF
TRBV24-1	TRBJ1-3	CATSDSDGMRGNTIYF
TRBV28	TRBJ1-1	CASSLYRGQGATEAFF
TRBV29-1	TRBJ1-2	CSVEDGGVLPYGYTF
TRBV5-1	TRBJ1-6	CASSLGQGSNSPLHF
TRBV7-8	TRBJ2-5	CASSLLAGGPGETQYF
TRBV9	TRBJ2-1	CASSSSRVGVIYEQFF
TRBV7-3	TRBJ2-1	CASSQLPGARQDEQFF
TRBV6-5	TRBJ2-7	CASSYLGQGNYEQYF
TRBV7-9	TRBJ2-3	CASSSALIHTQYF